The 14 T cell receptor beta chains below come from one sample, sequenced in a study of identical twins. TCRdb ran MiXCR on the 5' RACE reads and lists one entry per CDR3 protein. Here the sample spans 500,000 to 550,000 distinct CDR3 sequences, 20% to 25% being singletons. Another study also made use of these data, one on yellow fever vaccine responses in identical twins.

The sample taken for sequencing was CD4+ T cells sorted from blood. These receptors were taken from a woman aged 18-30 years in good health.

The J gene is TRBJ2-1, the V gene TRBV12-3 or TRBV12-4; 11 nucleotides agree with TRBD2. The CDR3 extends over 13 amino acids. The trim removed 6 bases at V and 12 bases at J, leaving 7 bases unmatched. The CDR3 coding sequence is TGTGCCAGCAGCCGTAGCGGGAGGGGGGTGCAGTTCTTC. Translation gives CASSRSGRGVQFF.

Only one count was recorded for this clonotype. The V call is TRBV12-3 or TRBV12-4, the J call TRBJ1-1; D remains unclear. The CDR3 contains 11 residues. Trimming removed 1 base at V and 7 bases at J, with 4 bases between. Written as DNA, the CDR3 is TGTGCCAGCAGTTTAGTAGTTGAAGCTTTCTTT. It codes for CASSLVVEAFF.

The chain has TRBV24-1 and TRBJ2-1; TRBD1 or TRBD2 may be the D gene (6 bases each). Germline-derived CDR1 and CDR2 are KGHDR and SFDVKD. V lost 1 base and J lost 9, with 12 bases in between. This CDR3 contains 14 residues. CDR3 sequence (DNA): TGTGCCACCAGTGATTTCTGGGGGCGGGGTGAGCAGTTCTTC. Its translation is CATSDFWGRGEQFF.

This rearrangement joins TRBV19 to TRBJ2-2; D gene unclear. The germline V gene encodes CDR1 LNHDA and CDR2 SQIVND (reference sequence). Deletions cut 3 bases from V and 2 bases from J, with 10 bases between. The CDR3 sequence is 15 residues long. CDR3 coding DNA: TGTGCCAGTAGTATTTACCAGAGAAACACCGGGGAGCTGTTTTTT. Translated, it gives CASSIYQRNTGELFF.

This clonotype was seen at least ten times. As DNA, the CDR3 is TGCGCCAGCAGCTCCGGGGGGGGCACAGATACGCAGTATTTT. It yields the protein CASSSGGGTDTQYF. The V and J genes are TRBV5-1 and TRBJ2-3; 8 nucleotides agree with TRBD2. Per the germline V gene, CDR1 is SGHRS and CDR2 is YFSETQ. V trimming: 3 bases; J trimming: 1 base; junction bases outside the gene matches: 1. There are 14 residues in the CDR3.

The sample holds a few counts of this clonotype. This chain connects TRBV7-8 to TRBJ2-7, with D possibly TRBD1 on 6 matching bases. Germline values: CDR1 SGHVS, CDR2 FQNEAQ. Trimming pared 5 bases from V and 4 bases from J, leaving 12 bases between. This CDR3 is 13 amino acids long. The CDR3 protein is CASSVSRGYEQYV. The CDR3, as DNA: TGTGCCAGCAGCGTTTCCAGGGGATACGAGCAGTACGTC.

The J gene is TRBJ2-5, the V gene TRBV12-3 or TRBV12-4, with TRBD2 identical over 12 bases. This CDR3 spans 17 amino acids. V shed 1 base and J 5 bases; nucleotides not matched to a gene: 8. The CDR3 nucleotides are TGTGCCAGCAGTTTAGGGGCTAGCGGGAGGGTGGAGGAGACCCAGTACTTC. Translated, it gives CASSLGASGRVEETQYF.

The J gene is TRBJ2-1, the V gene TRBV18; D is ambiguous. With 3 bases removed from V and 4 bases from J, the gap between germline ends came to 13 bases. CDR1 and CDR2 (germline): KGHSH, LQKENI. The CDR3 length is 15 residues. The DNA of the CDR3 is TGTGCCAGCTCACCGGCGCCGATCCTGTACAATGAGCAGTTCTTC. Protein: CASSPAPILYNEQFF.

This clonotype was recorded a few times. The CDR3 region is CASSWGGRSDTQYF. CDR3 nucleotide sequence: TGTGCCAGCAGTTGGGGCGGGAGATCAGATACGCAGTATTTT. The genes are TRBV6-5 and TRBJ2-3, with TRBD2 matching 7 bases. The CDR3 is made up of 14 amino acids. Per the germline V gene, CDR1 is MNHEY and CDR2 is SVGAGI. Trimming at V came to 4 bases and at J to 4 bases, leaving 5 bases not matched to a gene.

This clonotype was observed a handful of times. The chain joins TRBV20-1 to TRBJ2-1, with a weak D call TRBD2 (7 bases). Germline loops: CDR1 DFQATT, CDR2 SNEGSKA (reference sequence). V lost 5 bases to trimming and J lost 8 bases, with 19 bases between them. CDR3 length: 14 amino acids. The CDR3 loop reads CSAEKGGAVHEQFF. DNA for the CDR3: TGCAGTGCTGAGAAAGGGGGGGCCGTCCATGAGCAGTTCTTC.

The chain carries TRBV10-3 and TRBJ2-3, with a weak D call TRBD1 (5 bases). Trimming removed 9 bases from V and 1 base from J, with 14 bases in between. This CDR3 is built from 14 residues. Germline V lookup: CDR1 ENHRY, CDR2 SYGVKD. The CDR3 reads CAILEGVGTDTQYF. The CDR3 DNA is TGTGCCATTCTCGAAGGGGTTGGCACAGATACGCAGTATTTT.

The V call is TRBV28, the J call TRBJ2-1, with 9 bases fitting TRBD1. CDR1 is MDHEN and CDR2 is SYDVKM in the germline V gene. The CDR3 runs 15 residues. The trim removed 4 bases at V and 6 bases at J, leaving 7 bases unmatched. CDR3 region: CASSSGQGLGNEQFF. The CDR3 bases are TGTGCCAGCAGTTCGGGACAGGGTCTTGGCAATGAGCAGTTCTTC.

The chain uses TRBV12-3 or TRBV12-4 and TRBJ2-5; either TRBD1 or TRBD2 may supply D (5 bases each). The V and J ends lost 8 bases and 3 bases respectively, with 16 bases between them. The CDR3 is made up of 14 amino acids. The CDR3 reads CASQGGQPKETQYF. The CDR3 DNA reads TGTGCCAGCCAAGGAGGACAACCAAAAGAGACCCAGTACTTC.

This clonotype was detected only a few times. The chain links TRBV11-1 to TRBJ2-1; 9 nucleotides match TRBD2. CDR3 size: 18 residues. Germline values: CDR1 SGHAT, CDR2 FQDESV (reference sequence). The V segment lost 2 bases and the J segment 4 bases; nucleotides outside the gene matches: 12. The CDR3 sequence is CASSLPTSGLAGYNEQFF. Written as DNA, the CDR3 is TGTGCCAGCAGCTTACCTACGTCCGGGCTAGCGGGATACAATGAGCAGTTCTTC.